This TCR beta chain was documented in a study of early T cells in non-severe SARS-CoV-2 infection. TCRdb re-derived calls from the 5' RACE reads in MiXCR, one entry per CDR3 protein. Altogether tens of thousands of distinct CDR3 sequences are present, roughly 9.1% being singletons, with the ten largest covering 7.6%. The CDR3 length is 14 residues. V was pared by 4 bases and J by 3 bases, with 12 bases between. The germline V gene has CDR1 MGHRA and CDR2 YSYEKL. V usage is TRBV4-1 and J usage is TRBJ1-1; a possible D gene is TRBD1 (5 bases). The sequence was obtained from an adult who was a healthcare worker with PCR-confirmed SARS-CoV-2 infection or an uninfected control (not recorded which). The material was whole blood, obtained at baseline. The CDR3 nucleotides are TGCGCCAGCAGCCCCCAGATAGGGGACACTGAAGCTTTCTTT. Translated, it gives CASSPQIGDTEAFF.